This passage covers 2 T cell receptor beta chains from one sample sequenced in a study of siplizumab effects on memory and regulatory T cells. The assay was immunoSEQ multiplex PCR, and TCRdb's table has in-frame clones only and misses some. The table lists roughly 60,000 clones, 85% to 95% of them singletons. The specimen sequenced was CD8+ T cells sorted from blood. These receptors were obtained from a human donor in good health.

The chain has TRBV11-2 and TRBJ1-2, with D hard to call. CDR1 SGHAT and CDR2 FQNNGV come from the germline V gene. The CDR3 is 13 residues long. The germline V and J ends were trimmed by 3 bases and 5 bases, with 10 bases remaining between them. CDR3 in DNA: TGTGCCAGCAGCTTCGAGACCGCGTATGGCTACACCTTC. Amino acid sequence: CASSFETAYGYTF.

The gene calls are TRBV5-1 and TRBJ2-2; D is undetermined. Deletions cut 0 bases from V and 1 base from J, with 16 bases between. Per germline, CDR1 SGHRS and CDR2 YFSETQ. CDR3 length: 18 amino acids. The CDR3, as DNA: TGCGCCAGCAGCTTGGCCGGGTTCGGTATGAGGAACACCGGGGAGCTGTTTTTT. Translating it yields CASSLAGFGMRNTGELFF.